This is a list of T cell receptor beta chains from one sample in a study of T cell repertoires in cytomegalovirus infection. A single record per CDR3 protein comes from TCRdb applying MiXCR to the reads. The sample yields around 490,000 distinct CDR3 sequences, 26% seen once. Material: PBMCs. The source of these receptors is a human donor in good health (CMV status not recorded). Some clones in this sample may be carry-over from other donors' samples. CDR3s include the opening cysteine and the closing phenylalanine or tryptophan. A D gene is named only where the DNA matches it firmly. Size values are once, few and many counts, or a class for expanded clones, and some rows have none.

clone_size: few; v_call: TRBV12-3/TRBV12-4; d_call: .; j_call: TRBJ1-1; cdr3_aa: CASSFWAGEATEAFF; cdr3_nt: TGTGCCAGCAGTTTTTGGGCAGGAGAGGCGACTGAAGCTTTCTTT
clone_size: many; v_call: TRBV7-6; d_call: TRBD2; j_call: TRBJ2-1; cdr3_aa: CASSLAGGPGNEQFF; cdr3_nt: TGTGCCAGCAGCTTAGCGGGAGGGCCGGGCAATGAGCAGTTCTTC
clone_size: .; v_call: TRBV4-1; d_call: TRBD1; j_call: TRBJ2-2; cdr3_aa: CASSPIGTGAGELFF; cdr3_nt: TGCGCCAGCAGCCCGATTGGGACAGGGGCCGGGGAGCTGTTTTTT
clone_size: .; v_call: TRBV29-1; d_call: TRBD1; j_call: TRBJ1-1; cdr3_aa: CSVGQGPMNTEAFF; cdr3_nt: TGCAGCGTTGGACAGGGCCCCATGAACACTGAAGCTTTCTTT
clone_size: many; v_call: TRBV7-8; d_call: TRBD2; j_call: TRBJ2-1; cdr3_aa: CASSLESLAGGTEQFF; cdr3_nt: TGTGCCAGCAGCTTAGAGTCCCTAGCGGGAGGTACTGAGCAGTTCTTC
clone_size: many; v_call: TRBV7-2; d_call: .; j_call: TRBJ1-4; cdr3_aa: CASSLGVGLYEKLFF; cdr3_nt: TGTGCCAGCAGCTTAGGGGTTGGGTTATATGAAAAACTGTTTTTT
clone_size: .; v_call: TRBV6-2/TRBV6-3; d_call: .; j_call: TRBJ2-1; cdr3_aa: CASSRPDFYNEQFF; cdr3_nt: TGTGCCAGCAGCCGCCCGGACTTCTACAATGAGCAGTTCTTC
clone_size: few; v_call: TRBV11-2; d_call: .; j_call: TRBJ2-1; cdr3_aa: CASSSSILNNEQFF; cdr3_nt: TGTGCCAGCAGCTCTAGTATTTTGAACAATGAGCAGTTCTTC
clone_size: .; v_call: TRBV6-8; d_call: TRBD2; j_call: TRBJ2-3; cdr3_aa: CASSHTASGGEDTQYF; cdr3_nt: TGTGCCAGCAGTCATACGGCTAGCGGGGGGGAAGATACGCAGTATTTT
clone_size: many; v_call: TRBV7-2; d_call: .; j_call: TRBJ1-3; cdr3_aa: CASSSGRAGNTIYF; cdr3_nt: TGTGCCAGCAGCTCAGGGCGGGCTGGAAACACCATATATTTT
clone_size: few; v_call: TRBV19; d_call: .; j_call: TRBJ1-5; cdr3_aa: CASSYLRGRVNQPQHF; cdr3_nt: TGTGCCAGTAGCTACCTACGGGGGAGGGTTAATCAGCCCCAGCATTTT
clone_size: .; v_call: TRBV4-3; d_call: .; j_call: TRBJ1-1; cdr3_aa: CASSQERTQAAFF; cdr3_nt: TGCGCCAGCAGCCAAGAAAGGACCCAGGCGGCTTTCTTT
clone_size: few; v_call: TRBV7-6; d_call: TRBD1; j_call: TRBJ2-1; cdr3_aa: CASRDNTGANEQFF; cdr3_nt: TGTGCCAGCAGGGATAACACAGGGGCCAATGAGCAGTTCTTC
clone_size: .; v_call: TRBV7-4; d_call: .; j_call: TRBJ2-2; cdr3_aa: CASSRQLKLFF; cdr3_nt: TGTGCCAGCAGCCGTCAACTAAAGCTGTTTTTT
clone_size: .; v_call: TRBV6-2/TRBV6-3; d_call: TRBD1; j_call: TRBJ2-3; cdr3_aa: CASSRDRAADTQYF; cdr3_nt: TGTGCCAGCAGTCGAGACAGGGCCGCAGATACGCAGTATTTT
clone_size: few; v_call: TRBV20-1; d_call: .; j_call: TRBJ2-3; cdr3_aa: CSARGPRGITDTQYF; cdr3_nt: TGCAGTGCTAGAGGCCCCCGCGGGATCACAGATACGCAGTATTTT
clone_size: few; v_call: TRBV12-3/TRBV12-4; d_call: TRBD2; j_call: TRBJ2-5; cdr3_aa: CASSLGAGGWGETQYF; cdr3_nt: TGTGCCAGCAGTTTGGGAGCGGGAGGGTGGGGAGAGACCCAGTACTTC
clone_size: few; v_call: TRBV25-1; d_call: .; j_call: TRBJ2-2; cdr3_aa: CASSGGYSPRPGELFF; cdr3_nt: TGTGCCAGCAGTGGCGGATACTCACCGAGACCCGGGGAGCTGTTTTTT
clone_size: .; v_call: TRBV6-2/TRBV6-3; d_call: TRBD1; j_call: TRBJ2-2; cdr3_aa: CASSTGQGVTGELFF; cdr3_nt: TGTGCCAGCAGCACGGGACAGGGAGTTACCGGGGAGCTGTTTTTT
clone_size: once; v_call: TRBV4-1; d_call: TRBD2; j_call: TRBJ2-1; cdr3_aa: CASSQETGGYEQFF; cdr3_nt: TGCGCCAGCAGCCAAGAAACGGGGGGGTATGAGCAGTTCTTC
clone_size: .; v_call: TRBV20-1; d_call: .; j_call: TRBJ2-3; cdr3_aa: CSARVLGMVGTDTQYF; cdr3_nt: TGCAGTGCTAGAGTCTTAGGGATGGTTGGCACAGATACGCAGTATTTT
clone_size: .; v_call: TRBV7-2; d_call: .; j_call: TRBJ2-1; cdr3_aa: CASSRFGGGGNEQFF; cdr3_nt: TGTGCCAGCAGCCGATTCGGGGGAGGTGGCAATGAGCAGTTCTTC
clone_size: .; v_call: TRBV4-3; d_call: .; j_call: TRBJ2-3; cdr3_aa: CASSQETGDTQYF; cdr3_nt: TGCGCCAGCAGCCAAGAAACGGGAGATACGCAGTATTTT